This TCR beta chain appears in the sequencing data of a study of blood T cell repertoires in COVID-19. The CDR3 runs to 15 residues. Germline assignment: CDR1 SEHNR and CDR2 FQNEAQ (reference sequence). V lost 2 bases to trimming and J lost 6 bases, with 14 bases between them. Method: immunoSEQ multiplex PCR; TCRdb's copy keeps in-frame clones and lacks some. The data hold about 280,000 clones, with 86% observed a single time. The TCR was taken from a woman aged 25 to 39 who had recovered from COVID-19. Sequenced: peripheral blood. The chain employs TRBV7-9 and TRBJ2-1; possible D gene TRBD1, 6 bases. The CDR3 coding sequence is TGTGCCAGCAGCTTAACGGTGGGGGCACCCAATGAGCAGTTCTTC. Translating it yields CASSLTVGAPNEQFF.